The 22 T cell receptor beta chains presented below share a single source sample, sequenced in a study of Ad26.COV2.S vaccination and SARS-CoV-2 variants. Assay used: immunoSEQ multiplex PCR; TCRdb lists only in-frame clones, some missing. The table shows approximately 400,000 clones, with approximately 83% occurring only once. The treatment is: roughly 20 received Ad26.COV2.S at low or high dose, single or two shots; about 5 received placebo; per-sample allocation not given. The samples date from day 63 after the first vaccine or placebo injection. The source material was peripheral blood, sampled in a trial of Ad26.COV2.S vaccine versus placebo. The origin of the receptors is a person aged 18-60 years who received the Ad26.COV2.S COVID-19 vaccine or a placebo.

The gene calls are TRBV10-1 and TRBJ1-6, with TRBD1 identical over 7 bases. This CDR3 has 14 amino acids. Germline values: CDR1 WNHNN, CDR2 SYGVQD (reference sequence). Losses at the gene ends were 6 bases for V and 7 bases for J; bases not matched to a gene: 6. The CDR3 region is CASRSGTVNSPLHF. In DNA, the CDR3 is TGCGCCAGCAGATCCGGGACAGTAAATTCACCCCTCCACTTT.

This rearrangement joins TRBV18 to TRBJ1-1; no clear D. Germline CDR1 KGHSH, CDR2 LQKENI. The CDR3 covers 14 residues. Deletions cut 3 bases from V and 5 bases from J, with 13 bases between. CDR3 in amino acids: CASSPPGRVTEAFF. Here the CDR3 DNA reads TGTGCCAGCTCACCCCCTGGGAGGGTGACTGAAGCTTTCTTT.

CDR3 sequence reads: CASSYLKGAGYTF. CDR3 coding DNA: TGTGCCAGCAGTTACCTGAAGGGGGCTGGCTACACCTTC. The chain joins TRBV6-5 to TRBJ1-2; the match to TRBD1 covers 7 bases. This CDR3 contains 13 residues. Germline V gene lookup returns CDR1 MNHEY and CDR2 SVGAGI. Losses at the gene ends were 2 bases for V and 7 bases for J; bases not matched to a gene: 4.

This clone was detected only a few times. The chain is built from TRBV27 and TRBJ2-7; 8 bases agree with TRBD1. There are 13 residues in the CDR3. V gave up 6 bases and J gave up 3 bases; unmatched junction bases: 4. In germline, CDR1 is MNHEY, CDR2 SMNVEV (reference sequence). CDR3 amino acids: CASRGTGGYEQYF. CDR3 DNA: TGTGCCAGCAGGGGGACAGGAGGCTACGAGCAGTACTTC.

The chain links TRBV3-1 (or the pseudogene TRBV3-2) to TRBJ2-7; 7 bases are a match to TRBD2. CDR3 length: 11 amino acids. V lost 6 bases and J lost 7; bases outside the gene matches: 3. Per germline, CDR1 LGHDT and CDR2 YNNKEL (reference sequence). As DNA, the CDR3 is TGTGCCAGCAGGTACGGGGGGGAGCAGTACTTC. This sequence encodes CASRYGGEQYF.

The gene calls are TRBV7-2 and TRBJ2-7; D possibly corresponds to TRBD1 (6 bases). The ends were cut back, 5 bases at V and 3 bases at J, with 14 bases in the middle. Germline CDR1 is SGHTA and CDR2 is FQGNSA. This CDR3 comprises 14 residues. Here the CDR3 DNA reads TGTGCCAGCAGCCCCCAGGGGCGAGGCTACGAGCAGTACTTC. Translation: CASSPQGRGYEQYF.

The rearrangement links TRBV27 to TRBJ2-3; either TRBD1 or TRBD2 may fit D (5 bases each). V was pared by 3 bases and J by 4 bases, with 14 bases between. The CDR3 contains 15 residues. Looked up from germline, CDR1 is MNHEY and CDR2 is SMNVEV (reference sequence). This CDR3 reads CASSFRGPGADTQYF. The CDR3 bases are TGTGCCAGCAGTTTTCGGGGCCCCGGGGCAGATACGCAGTATTTT.

This chain links TRBV6-5 with TRBJ2-1; D gene unclear. There are 16 residues in the CDR3. Deletions cut 2 bases from V and 3 bases from J, with 14 bases between. Germline values: CDR1 MNHEY, CDR2 SVGAGI. The CDR3 region is CASSYALASLYNEQFF. For the CDR3, the DNA is TGTGCCAGCAGTTACGCTCTCGCCAGCCTCTACAATGAGCAGTTCTTC.

The CDR3 nucleotides read TGTGCCACCAGTGAATGGGGGGATCAGCCCCAGCATTTT. Translation: CATSEWGDQPQHF. The chain links TRBV24-1 to TRBJ1-5; weak D call: TRBD1 (5 bases). Germline CDR1 reads KGHDR; CDR2 reads SFDVKD. Trimming stripped 4 bases from V and 5 bases from J, with 8 bases between. The length of the CDR3 is 13 residues.

This clone has at least ten counts. This chain joins TRBV20-1 and TRBJ2-7; D not resolved. Germline assignment: CDR1 DFQATT and CDR2 SNEGSKA (reference sequence). Between the trimmed V and J ends, which lost 3 bases and 2 bases, there was a span of 20 bases. The CDR3 length is 16 residues. CDR3 residues: CSASAVMETTPYEQYF. The CDR3 nucleotides read TGCAGTGCTAGTGCGGTGATGGAGACCACCCCCTACGAGCAGTACTTC.

The V and J genes are TRBV29-1 and TRBJ2-5; D tentatively fits TRBD1 or TRBD2 (6 bases each). The CDR3 consists of 13 residues. The germline gives CDR1 SQVTM, CDR2 ANQGSEA. With 7 bases removed from V and 1 base from J, the gap between germline ends came to 13 bases. The DNA of the CDR3 is TGCAGCGAGGACAGCGGGCTCCAAGAGACCCAGTACTTC. Translating it yields CSEDSGLQETQYF.

The chain uses TRBV5-6 and TRBJ1-3, with D tentatively TRBD1 (5 bases). Trimming stripped 0 bases from V and 3 bases from J, with 16 bases between. Germline V gives CDR1 SGHDT, CDR2 YYEEEE. The CDR3 is 17 residues long. The CDR3 coding sequence is TGTGCCAGCAGCTTGGCCCTTTCTCAGGGTGTTGGAAACACCATATATTTT. Its translation is CASSLALSQGVGNTIYF.

V gene TRBV6-2 or TRBV6-3 combines with J gene TRBJ2-6, with D perhaps TRBD1 or TRBD2 (5 bases each). The CDR3 loop spans 18 amino acids. Germline CDR1 MNHEY, CDR2 SVGEGT. Trimming took 4 bases from V and 0 from J, leaving 16 bases between them. The CDR3 spells CASSSPGWGSSGANVLTF. CDR3 bases: TGTGCCAGCAGTTCCCCCGGATGGGGGAGCTCTGGGGCCAACGTCCTGACTTTC.

This clone has only one observation. The chain has TRBV19 and TRBJ1-2, with 7 positions matching TRBD1. The CDR3 is made up of 17 amino acids. Unmatched junction bases numbered 15, after V lost 5 bases and J lost 3 bases. Germline assignment: CDR1 LNHDA and CDR2 SQIVND (reference sequence). This chain's CDR3 is CASSPFPISTGHYGYTF. The CDR3 DNA sequence: TGTGCCAGTAGTCCCTTTCCGATTTCGACAGGGCACTATGGCTACACCTTC.

The V gene is TRBV13, the J gene TRBJ2-7; 8 nucleotides line up with TRBD2. The CDR3 sequence is 15 residues long. V was clipped by 5 bases and J by 1 base; unmatched bases: 7. CDR1 is PRHDT, CDR2 FYEKMQ, per germline (reference sequence). DNA for the CDR3: TGTGCCAGCAGCCACAAGCGGGAGCAATCCTACGAGCAGTACTTC. It is translated as CASSHKREQSYEQYF.

The V gene is TRBV27, the J gene TRBJ2-2; 7 bases are shared with TRBD2. The CDR3 extends over 15 amino acids. Trimming cost V 5 bases and J 6 bases; bases outside gene matches: 9. Germline V gene sequence: CDR1 MNHEY, CDR2 SMNVEV (reference sequence). The CDR3 here is CASSPVGGTPGELFF. The DNA of the CDR3 is TGTGCCAGCAGTCCCGTCGGGGGGACGCCCGGGGAGCTGTTTTTT.

The chain couples TRBV21-1 to TRBJ2-1; TRBD2 is the table's D call, not checked against the DNA. TRBV21-1 is reported as a pseudogene. This CDR3 is built from 17 residues. CDR3 loop: CASSKSAAGGSHNEQFF. CDR3 DNA sequence: TGTGCCAGCAGCAAATCGGCGGCGGGGGGTAGCCACAATGAGCAGTTCTTC.

The chain recombines TRBV15 with TRBJ1-5; D is unclear. With 5 bases removed from V and 3 bases from J, the gap between germline ends came to 5 bases. The CDR3 is 12 residues long. Per germline, CDR1 LNHNV and CDR2 YYDKDF (reference sequence). This CDR3 is CATSGVNQPQHF. Written as DNA, the CDR3 is TGTGCCACCAGCGGGGTCAATCAGCCCCAGCATTTT.

The V gene is TRBV15, the J gene TRBJ1-5; D is undetermined. Trimming removed 8 bases from V and 4 bases from J, with 15 bases in between. CDR3 length: 14 residues. Germline loops: CDR1 LNHNV, CDR2 YYDKDF (reference sequence). The CDR3 here is CATLNSRSNQPQHF. CDR3 DNA sequence: TGTGCCACCTTAAATAGTCGGTCGAATCAGCCCCAGCATTTT.

The CDR3 is CASSLGGNGYTF. The CDR3 DNA reads TGTGCCAGCAGCTTGGGGGGCAACGGCTACACCTTC. The rearrangement uses TRBV5-4 and TRBJ1-2; a weak D match, TRBD1 (5 bases). This CDR3 contains 12 residues. CDR1 is SGHNT, CDR2 YYREEE, per germline (reference sequence). V was trimmed by 0 bases and J by 8 bases, leaving 8 bases between them.

The chain employs TRBV6-5 and TRBJ1-1, with 7 bases fitting TRBD1. Germline trimming cut 1 base from V and 3 bases from J; bases unmatched to any gene: 2. The CDR3 runs 14 residues. Germline V gives CDR1 MNHEY, CDR2 SVGAGI. CDR3 nucleotides: TGTGCCAGCAGTTACTGGGGACAGCACACTGAAGCTTTCTTT. Translation: CASSYWGQHTEAFF.

The chain joins TRBV30 to TRBJ2-1; TRBD1 agrees at 9 bases. The J segment lost 7 bases and the V segment lost 6 bases, leaving 13 bases of the junction unmatched. Germline CDR1 and CDR2: GTSNPN and SVGIG (reference sequence). The CDR3 is 15 residues long. CDR3 sequence reads: CACTTPPGTGNEQFF. In DNA, the CDR3 is TGTGCCTGTACCACCCCCCCCGGGACAGGGAATGAGCAGTTCTTC.